This entry lists 14 T cell receptor beta chains sequenced from one sample in a study of identical twins. MiXCR, run by TCRdb on the 5' RACE reads, gives a single entry per CDR3 protein. Altogether 1.5 million to 2 million distinct CDR3 sequences are present, less than 40% being singletons, with the ten largest covering under 0.35%. The sample consisted of cord blood. All receptors come from a newborn girl in good health.

The chain links TRBV13 to TRBJ2-5; 8 bases are shared with TRBD1. Germline V gene data show CDR1 as PRHDT and CDR2 as FYEKMQ (reference sequence). The CDR3 runs to 16 residues. J lost 5 bases, V lost 3 bases, and 11 bases had no gene match. The CDR3 protein is CASSLTLDRGGETQYF. In DNA form, the CDR3 reads TGTGCCAGCAGCTTGACCCTCGACAGGGGCGGGGAGACCCAGTACTTC.

The rearrangement joins TRBV28 to TRBJ2-5; maybe TRBD1 (6 bases). TRBJ2-7 explains the end of the DNA better; the J call may be wrong. Germline lookup yields CDR1 MDHEN and CDR2 SYDVKM. The CDR3 is 15 residues long. The CDR3 protein is CASSPGGGLPYEQYF. The CDR3 DNA reads TGTGCCAGCAGCCCTGGGGGCGGCCTCCCATACGAGCAGTACTTC.

This chain uses TRBV5-1 with TRBJ2-1; tentatively, D is TRBD2 (5 bases). The DNA matches TRBJ2-7 better at its end, which makes the J call doubtful. The V gene's germline CDR1 is SGHRS and CDR2 YFSETQ. The CDR3 covers 16 residues. The CDR3 DNA sequence: TGCGCCAGCAGCTTGCCTCGAGCGGCTTCCTACAATGAGCAGTACTTC. Amino acid sequence: CASSLPRAASYNEQYF.

This clonotype has ten or more counts. The chain joins TRBV12-3 or TRBV12-4 to TRBJ2-1, with D uncertain. The CDR3 covers 13 residues. V lost 3 bases to trimming and J lost 0 bases, with 3 bases between them. Here the CDR3 DNA reads TGTGCCAGCAGTTTCCTCTCCTACAATGAGCAGTTCTTC. Protein: CASSFLSYNEQFF.

This clonotype was counted a few times. V and J are TRBV6-5 and TRBJ2-7, with 13 nucleotides matching TRBD2. This CDR3 contains 22 residues. CDR1 is MNHEY and CDR2 is SVGAGI in the germline V gene. V was pared by 0 bases and J by 1 base, with 18 bases of the junction left unmatched. DNA for the CDR3: TGTGCCAGCAGTTACTCCCCTCTTGCTGAGACTAGCGGGAGGACGGGGTCCTACGAGCAGTACTTC. Amino acids: CASSYSPLAETSGRTGSYEQYF.

This chain joins TRBV28 and TRBJ2-5; TRBD2 might be the D (5 bases). CDR3 length: 13 residues. V lost 4 bases and J lost 4, with 10 bases in between. From germline, CDR1 is MDHEN and CDR2 SYDVKM. For the CDR3, the DNA is TGTGCCAGCAGTTGGCCTAGCCCAGAGACCCAGTACTTC. Its translation: CASSWPSPETQYF.

The chain couples TRBV4-2 to TRBJ1-2; D perhaps matches TRBD1 (6 bases). The V gene lost 2 bases and the J gene lost 3 bases, with 10 bases spanning the gap. The CDR3 contains 14 residues. Germline V lookup: CDR1 LGHNA, CDR2 YNFKEQ. The chain's CDR3 is CASSQQGWDYGYTF. The CDR3 coding sequence is TGTGCCAGCAGCCAACAGGGGTGGGACTATGGCTACACCTTC.

On this clonotype: Just one base apart from a much larger clone, this may be a read error. The chain joins TRBV6-1 to TRBJ1-2; TRBD1 might be the D (5 bases). Trimming cost V 1 base and J 3 bases, with 6 bases left between them. This CDR3 has 13 residues. Germline V lookup: CDR1 MNHNS, CDR2 SASEGT. The CDR3 coding sequence is TGTGCCAGCAGTGAAGTAGGGGACTATGGCTACACCTTC. This codes for CASSEVGDYGYTF.

The chain recombines TRBV7-9 with TRBJ2-5; D possibly matches TRBD1 or TRBD2 (5 bases each). Trimming removed 3 bases at V and 0 bases at J, with 14 bases between. Germline V gene sequence: CDR1 SEHNR, CDR2 FQNEAQ (reference sequence). There are 16 residues in the CDR3. The CDR3 spells CASSFSWGSYQETQYF. The CDR3 DNA sequence: TGTGCCAGCAGCTTTTCGTGGGGGTCGTACCAAGAGACCCAGTACTTC. Using reference TRBV7-9 and TRBJ2-5 for the parts outside the CDR3, the full variable domain is DTGVSQNPRHKITKRGQNVTFRCDPISEHNRLYWYRQTLGQGPEFLTYFQNEAQLEKSRLLSDRFSAERPKGSFSTLEIQRTEQGDSAMYLCASSFSWGSYQETQYFGPGTRLLVL.

The chain carries TRBV29-1 and TRBJ2-1; the match to TRBD2 covers 10 bases. Germline V CDR1 and CDR2: SQVTM, ANQGSEA. The CDR3 length is 15 residues. J was trimmed by 9 bases and V by 2 bases; bases with no gene match: 10. This CDR3 is CSVERTSGNVGEQFF. The CDR3 region has the DNA TGCAGCGTTGAACGGACTAGCGGCAACGTGGGTGAGCAGTTCTTC.

V gene TRBV29-1 combines with J gene TRBJ1-2; 10 positions match TRBD1. The germline gives CDR1 SQVTM, CDR2 ANQGSEA. The CDR3 length is 14 residues. J gave up 8 bases and V 2 bases, and 8 bases lay outside the gene matches. The CDR3, as DNA: TGCAGCGTTGAACCCGGGACAGGGGCTTTCGGCTACACCTTC. Protein product: CSVEPGTGAFGYTF.

There are a few counts of this clonotype. The rearrangement joins TRBV5-1 to TRBJ2-1; D gene uncertain. Germline V gene data show CDR1 as SGHRS and CDR2 as YFSETQ. CDR3 length: 19 residues. The V and J ends lost 2 bases and 3 bases respectively, with 24 bases between them. The CDR3 coding sequence is TGCGCCAGCAGCTTTCGTCCCAGAGATCTCTCTACCATCTACAATGAGCAGTTCTTC. Its translation is CASSFRPRDLSTIYNEQFF. The full variable domain, its missing parts supplied by reference TRBV5-1 and TRBJ2-1, is KAGVTQTPRYLIKTRGQQVTLSCSPISGHRSVSWYQQTPGQGLQFLFEYFSETQRNKGNFPGRFSGRQFSNSRSEMNVSTLELGDSALYLCASSFRPRDLSTIYNEQFFGPGTRLTVL.

This chain connects TRBV4-2 to TRBJ1-2; TRBD1 might be the D (6 bases). The germline gives CDR1 LGHNA, CDR2 YNFKEQ. The V and J ends lost 4 bases and 5 bases respectively, with 17 bases between them. The CDR3 is 15 amino acids. The CDR3 coding sequence is TGTGCCAGCAGCCGCCCATCGGACAGACAATATGGCTACACCTTC. Translation: CASSRPSDRQYGYTF.

The chain recombines TRBV28 with TRBJ2-1; no clear D gene. CDR3 length equals 14 residues. The germline V gene has CDR1 MDHEN and CDR2 SYDVKM. V shed 10 bases and J shed 0 bases, with 13 bases lying between them. The CDR3 DNA reads TGTGCCACGTACCCAGGCGACTCCTACAATGAGCAGTTCTTC. This sequence encodes CATYPGDSYNEQFF.